The rows below give T cell receptor beta chains drawn from one sample of a study of T cell repertoires in cytomegalovirus infection. Each CDR3 protein gets one entry after TCRdb re-called the reads with MiXCR. The data hold approximately 120,000 distinct CDR3 sequences, with more than 30% observed a single time. No antigen is known for these receptors. The sequences come from CD8+ T cells from cultured PBMCs, collected from culture after CMV antigen stimulation. These receptors were obtained from a human donor in good health (CMV status not recorded). Some clones in this sample may be carry-over from other donors' samples. The CDR3 runs from the conserved cysteine through the conserved F or W.

V: TRBV6-6; J: TRBJ2-7; length: 17; CDR3: CATNGRGERGSPYEQYF
V: TRBV28; J: TRBJ1-2; length: 15; CDR3: CASSLSGDLNYGYTF
V: TRBV9; J: TRBJ1-1; length: 14; CDR3: CASSVGQLNTEAFF
V: TRBV7-6; J: TRBJ1-1; length: 13; CDR3: CASSPEDSPEAFF
V: TRBV7-2; J: TRBJ2-7; length: 15; CDR3: CASSLIGDPGYEQYF
V: TRBV6-2/TRBV6-3; J: TRBJ1-3; length: 15; CDR3: CASSLPWDTGNTIYF
V: TRBV5-1; J: TRBJ2-1; length: 15; CDR3: CASSLQEGPYNEQFF
V: TRBV6-6; J: TRBJ2-1; length: 21; CDR3: CASSYHEGGRWRGHSYNEQFF
V: TRBV7-2; J: TRBJ2-7; length: 15; CDR3: CASSLTGTGPYEQYF
V: TRBV6-6; J: TRBJ2-3; length: 13; CDR3: CASSYSQTDTQYF
V: TRBV7-8; J: TRBJ2-1; length: 11; CDR3: CASSPAIEQFF
V: TRBV6-1; J: TRBJ2-7; length: 14; CDR3: CASKEGTSSYEQYF
V: TRBV12-3/TRBV12-4; J: TRBJ2-1; length: 15; CDR3: CASSLGSGMYNEQFF
V: TRBV6-6; J: TRBJ2-2; length: 17; CDR3: CASSYSPSGGPGGELFF
V: TRBV7-6; J: TRBJ1-3; length: 11; CDR3: CASGSGNTIYF
V: TRBV6-1; J: TRBJ1-1; length: 15; CDR3: CASSPGQGALTEAFF
V: TRBV6-5; J: TRBJ2-3; length: 16; CDR3: CASSYSSGGGGDTQYF
V: TRBV4-3; J: TRBJ1-1; length: 15; CDR3: CASSQERGSNTEAFF
V: TRBV19; J: TRBJ2-6; length: 19; CDR3: CASSITPRDREPGANVLTF
V: TRBV7-9; J: TRBJ2-3; length: 12; CDR3: CASSSGKDTQYF
V: TRBV15; J: TRBJ1-1; length: 16; CDR3: CATSRDGLLMNTEAFF
V: TRBV19; J: TRBJ2-3; length: 14; CDR3: CASSIGPPTDTQYF
V: TRBV12-3/TRBV12-4; J: TRBJ1-3; length: 14; CDR3: CASSSGSTGNTIYF
V: TRBV27; J: TRBJ2-7; length: 14; CDR3: CASSLSDSTHEQYF
V: TRBV19; J: TRBJ2-3; length: 15; CDR3: CASSSDRGSTDTQYF
V: TRBV7-6; J: TRBJ2-2; length: 16; CDR3: CASSQTYAWVSGELFF
V: TRBV27; J: TRBJ2-3; length: 15; CDR3: CASSLSPERTDTQYF
V: TRBV15; J: TRBJ1-3; length: 15; CDR3: CATSRRDKEGNTIYF
V: TRBV12-3/TRBV12-4; J: TRBJ1-1; length: 13; CDR3: CASIKQQGTEAFF